This T cell receptor beta chain was sequenced for a study of control samples from healthy donors and cancer patients. The V and J ends lost 4 bases and 4 bases, in that order; junction bases with no gene match: 16. Germline values: CDR1 LGHDT, CDR2 YNNKEL (reference sequence). CDR3 length: 18 amino acids. The method was immunoSEQ multiplex PCR; TCRdb's version includes in-frame clones alone and lacks a portion of them. This table has 150,000 to 200,000 clones, more than 85% appearing once. The receptor was isolated from a woman between 40 and 55 years old in good health. The chain combines TRBV3-1 (or the pseudogene TRBV3-2) with TRBJ1-2; 9 bases are shared with TRBD1. Sequencing used blood. The DNA for the CDR3 is TGTGCCAGCAGCCCACCGCGTCCACAGGGGGCGCGAGGCTATGGCTACACCTTC. This gives the protein CASSPPRPQGARGYGYTF.